This T cell receptor (beta chain) is drawn from a study of T cells in Graves' hyperthyroidism and ophthalmopathy. On the study more broadly: Peripheral blood was collected at initial diagnosis, before any treatment. General study results and limits: Median prediction lead before ophthalmopathy onset was 6.5 to 7 months with the model. Clonotypes that were expanded in thyroid above 0.001 mostly appeared in blood too.

CDR3 length: 14 residues. The trim removed 1 base at V and 6 bases at J, leaving 1 base unmatched. The CDR3 regions of TCR beta were amplified from RNA transcripts. First-round RT-PCR with HTBI primers amplified the TCR CDR3 region. Each CDR3 protein gets one entry after TCRdb re-called the multiplex PCR reads with MiXCR. The sample contains about 640,000 distinct CDR3 sequences, around 15% of which appear only once. This clonotype was detected only a few times. Its cognate antigen is unknown. Lactation, pregnancy, other autoimmune disease or uncontrolled infection excluded patients. V and J are TRBV12-3 or TRBV12-4 and TRBJ2-2; 8 bases are a match to TRBD2. This sequence was found in a woman aged 50 to 60 with Graves' ophthalmopathy. The specimen sequenced was blood. The CDR3 loop is CASSLVAGPGELFF. The CDR3 coding sequence is TGTGCCAGCAGTTTAGTAGCGGGGCCCGGGGAGCTGTTTTTT.